This TCR beta chain derives from a study of memory CD4+ T cells and cytomegalovirus serostatus. Single viable CD3+CD4+CD8-CD45RO+ cells were sorted as the memory CD4+ T cells. CD4+ T cells were isolated by positive magnetic selection. Some clones are missing from TCRdb's copy, which holds only in-frame ones; the method was immunoSEQ multiplex PCR. The sample has some 54,000 clones, over 60% seen once. CDR1 MDHEN and CDR2 SYDVKM come from the germline V gene. This CDR3 is 16 amino acids long. The TCR comes from an adult in good health and CMV-seropositive. The sequenced sample was memory CD4+ T cells from blood. The chain has TRBV28 and TRBJ2-5; 12 bases are shared with TRBD2. The better agreement between TRBJ2-7 and the DNA end casts doubt on the J call. CDR3 sequence reads: CASSLWTSGSGYEQYF. The DNA of the CDR3 is TGTGCCAGCAGTTTATGGACTAGCGGGAGTGGCTACGAGCAGTACTTC.